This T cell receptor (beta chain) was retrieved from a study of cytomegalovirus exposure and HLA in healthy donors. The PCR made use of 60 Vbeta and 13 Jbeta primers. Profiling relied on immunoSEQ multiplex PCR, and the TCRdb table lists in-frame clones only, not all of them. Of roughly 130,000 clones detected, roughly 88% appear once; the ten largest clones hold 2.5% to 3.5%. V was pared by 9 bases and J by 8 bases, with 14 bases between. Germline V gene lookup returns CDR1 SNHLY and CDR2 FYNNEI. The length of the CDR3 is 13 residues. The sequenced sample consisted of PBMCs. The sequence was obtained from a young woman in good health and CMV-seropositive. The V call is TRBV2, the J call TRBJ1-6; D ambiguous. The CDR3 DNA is TGTGCCAGAGGGCCCGGCGGGGATTCACCCCTCCACTTT. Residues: CARGPGGDSPLHF. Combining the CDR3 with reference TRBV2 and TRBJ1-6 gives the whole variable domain EPEVTQTPSHQVTQMGQEVILRCVPISNHLYFYWYRQILGQKVEFLVSFYNNEISEKSEIFDDQFSVERPDGSNFTLKIRSTKLEDSAMYFCARGPGGDSPLHFGNGTRLTVT.